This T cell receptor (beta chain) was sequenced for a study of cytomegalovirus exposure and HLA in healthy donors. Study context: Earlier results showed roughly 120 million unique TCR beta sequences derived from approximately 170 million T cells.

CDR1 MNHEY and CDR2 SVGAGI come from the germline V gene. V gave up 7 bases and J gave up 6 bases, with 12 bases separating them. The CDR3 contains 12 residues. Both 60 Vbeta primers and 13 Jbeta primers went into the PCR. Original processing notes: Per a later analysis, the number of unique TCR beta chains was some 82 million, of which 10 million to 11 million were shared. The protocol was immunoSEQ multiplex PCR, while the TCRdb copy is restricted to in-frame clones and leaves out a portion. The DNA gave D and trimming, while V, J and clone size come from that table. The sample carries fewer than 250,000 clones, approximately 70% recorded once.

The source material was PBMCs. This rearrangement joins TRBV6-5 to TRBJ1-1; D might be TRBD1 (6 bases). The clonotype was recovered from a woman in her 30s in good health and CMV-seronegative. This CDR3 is CASTGDLSEAFF. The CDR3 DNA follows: TGTGCCAGCACAGGGGATCTCTCTGAAGCTTTCTTT.